Included here is one T cell receptor (beta chain) sequence, with context. This record comes from a study of T cells in Graves' hyperthyroidism and ophthalmopathy. TCR beta CDR3 region amplification was performed from RNA transcripts. The TCR CDR3 was amplified in a first-round RT-PCR using the HTBI primer set. Using its own MiXCR run on the multiplex PCR reads, TCRdb lists one record per CDR3 protein. The sample lists fewer than 650,000 distinct CDR3 sequences, 46% occurring once. CDR3 length: 14 residues. Germline CDR1 and CDR2: SNHLY and FYNNEI. V was pared by 7 bases and J by 7 bases, with 8 bases of the junction left unmatched.

This TCR was recovered from an adult woman with Graves' disease, either hyperthyroidism or ophthalmopathy (not recorded which). Sequenced sample: peripheral blood or thyroid tissue (not recorded which). J is TRBJ1-5 and V is TRBV2, with 9 bases that match TRBD1. Written as DNA, the CDR3 is TGTGCCAGCAAGATCGGACAGGGGAACCAGCCCCAGCATTTT. Its translation: CASKIGQGNQPQHF.